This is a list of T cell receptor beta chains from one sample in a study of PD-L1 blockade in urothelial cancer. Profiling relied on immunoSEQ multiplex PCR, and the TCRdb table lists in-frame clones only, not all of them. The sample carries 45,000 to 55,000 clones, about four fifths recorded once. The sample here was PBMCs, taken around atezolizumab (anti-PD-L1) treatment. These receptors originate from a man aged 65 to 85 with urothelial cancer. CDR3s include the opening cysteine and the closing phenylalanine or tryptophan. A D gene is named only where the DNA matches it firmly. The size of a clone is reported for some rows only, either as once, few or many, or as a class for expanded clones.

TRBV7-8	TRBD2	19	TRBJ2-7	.	CASSRHRPGTSGFAYEQYF	TGTGCCAGCAGCCGACATAGACCCGGGACTAGCGGGTTCGCCTACGAGCAGTACTTC
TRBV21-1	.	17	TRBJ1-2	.	CASSKAERDRGLCGYTF	TGTGCCAGCAGCAAAGCGGAACGGGACAGGGGGCTATGTGGCTACACCTTC
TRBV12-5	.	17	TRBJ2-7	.	CASGLPPRRPVSYEQYF	TGTGCTAGTGGTTTGCCCCCTAGACGCCCCGTCTCCTACGAGCAGTACTTC
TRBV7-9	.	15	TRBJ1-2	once	CASSPTPKEGGRITF	TGTGCCAGCAGCCCCACCCCTAAGGAGGGCGGACGTATCACCTTC
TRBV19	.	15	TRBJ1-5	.	CASSINSGLGQPQHF	TGTGCCAGTAGTATAAACTCAGGGCTCGGACAGCCCCAGCATTTT
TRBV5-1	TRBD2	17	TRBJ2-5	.	CASLRGLAGALQETQYF	TGCGCCAGCCTCCGTGGACTAGCGGGAGCCCTCCAAGAGACCCAGTACTTC
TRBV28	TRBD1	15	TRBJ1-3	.	CASSSFTGGGNTIYF	TGTGCCAGCAGTTCATTCACAGGGGGAGGAAACACCATATATTTT
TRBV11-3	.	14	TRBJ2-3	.	CASSLVAGTDTQYF	TGTGCCAGCAGCTTAGTGGCGGGCACAGATACGCAGTATTTT
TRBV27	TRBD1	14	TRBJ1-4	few	CASSPGQSGEKLFF	TGTGCCAGCAGTCCGGGACAGTCAGGTGAAAAACTGTTTTTT
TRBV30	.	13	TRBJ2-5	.	CAWSKGAAETQYF	TGTGCCTGGAGCAAAGGGGCGGCGGAGACCCAGTACTTC
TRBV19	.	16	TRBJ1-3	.	CASRDFLGSSGNTIYF	TGTGCCAGTAGAGATTTCCTGGGGAGCTCTGGAAACACCATATATTTT
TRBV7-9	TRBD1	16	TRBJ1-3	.	CASSRAGTGKRNTIYF	TGTGCCAGCAGCCGGGCGGGGACAGGGAAAAGAAACACCATATATTTT
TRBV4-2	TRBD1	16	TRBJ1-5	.	CASSRANQGENQPQHF	TGTGCCAGCAGCCGAGCCAATCAGGGGGAAAATCAGCCCCAGCATTTT
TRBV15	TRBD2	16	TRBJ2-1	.	CATSRDKAGGRRAQFF	TGTGCCACCAGCAGAGATAAAGCGGGAGGTAGGAGGGCGCAGTTCTTC
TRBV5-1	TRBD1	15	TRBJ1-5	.	CASSLGGTGVQPQHF	TGCGCCAGCAGCTTGGGTGGGACAGGGGTTCAGCCCCAGCATTTT
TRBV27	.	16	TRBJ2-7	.	CASSGSRSRGSYEQYF	TGTGCCAGCAGTGGATCGCGTAGCCGGGGGTCCTACGAGCAGTACTTC
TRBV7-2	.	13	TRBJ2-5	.	CASSSGLKETQYF	TGTGCCAGCAGCTCAGGACTAAAAGAGACCCAGTACTTC
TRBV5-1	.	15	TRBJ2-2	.	CASILNSANTGELFF	TGCGCCAGCATCCTCAACTCGGCGAACACCGGGGAGCTGTTTTTT
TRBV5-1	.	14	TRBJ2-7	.	CASSLEGDVSEQYF	TGCGCCAGCAGCTTGGAGGGGGATGTCTCCGAGCAGTACTTC
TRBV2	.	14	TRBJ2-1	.	CASRKGGGLGEQFF	TGTGCCAGCAGAAAGGGGGGAGGGTTAGGTGAGCAGTTCTTC
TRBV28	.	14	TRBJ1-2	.	CASSLGGAGYGYTF	TGTGCCAGCAGTTTAGGGGGGGCTGGCTATGGCTACACCTTC
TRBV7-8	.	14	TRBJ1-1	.	CASSLGGEYTEAFF	TGTGCCAGCAGCTTAGGGGGCGAGTACACTGAAGCTTTCTTT
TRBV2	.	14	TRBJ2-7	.	CASSPPSQGYEQYF	TGTGCCAGCAGTCCCCCGAGTCAGGGATACGAGCAGTACTTC
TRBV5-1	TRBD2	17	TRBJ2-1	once	CASSLGMRGSSYNEQFF	TGCGCCAGCAGCTTGGGTATGCGCGGGAGCTCCTACAATGAGCAGTTCTTC
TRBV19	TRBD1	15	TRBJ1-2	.	CASSIGQGNNYGYTF	TGTGCCAGTAGTATCGGACAGGGTAACAACTATGGCTACACCTTC
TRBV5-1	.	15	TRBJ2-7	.	CASSLDRRDIGEQYF	TGCGCCAGCAGCTTGGATCGGCGAGACATCGGCGAGCAGTACTTC
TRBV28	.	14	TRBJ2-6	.	CASSLLAGANVLTF	TGTGCCAGCAGTCTATTAGCTGGGGCCAACGTCCTGACTTTC
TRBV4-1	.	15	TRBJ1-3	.	CASSRGGVGGNTIYF	TGCGCCAGCAGCCGCGGGGGGGTTGGCGGAAACACCATATATTTT
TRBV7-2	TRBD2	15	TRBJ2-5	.	CASSLLADGGETQYF	TGTGCCAGCAGTTTACTAGCGGACGGGGGGGAGACCCAGTACTTC
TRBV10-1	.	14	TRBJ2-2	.	CASNGAMNTGELFF	TGCGCCAGTAACGGAGCAATGAACACCGGGGAGCTGTTTTTT
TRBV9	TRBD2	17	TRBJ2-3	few	CASSAHGRTSGTDTQYF	TGTGCCAGCAGCGCTCACGGTAGGACTAGCGGCACAGATACGCAGTATTTT
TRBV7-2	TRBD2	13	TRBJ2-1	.	CASSSLADNEQFF	TGTGCCAGCAGCTCACTAGCGGACAATGAGCAGTTCTTC
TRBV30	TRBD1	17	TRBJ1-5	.	CAWSRPQQGAVIKPQHF	TGTGCCTGGAGTCGTCCTCAACAGGGGGCGGTGATAAAGCCCCAGCATTTT
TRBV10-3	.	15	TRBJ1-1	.	CAISESRTANTEAFF	TGTGCCATCAGTGAGTCCAGGACAGCGAACACTGAAGCTTTCTTT
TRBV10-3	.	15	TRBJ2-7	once	CAIGALLSPTDEQYF	TGTGCCATCGGGGCTCTACTAAGCCCTACCGACGAGCAGTACTTC
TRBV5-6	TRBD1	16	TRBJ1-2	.	CASSLYSRGHRYGYTF	TGTGCCAGCAGTTTATATTCCAGGGGGCATCGATATGGCTACACCTTC
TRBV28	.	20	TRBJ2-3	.	CASSFGRGVAGQRPTDTQYF	TGTGCCAGCAGTTTTGGTAGGGGGGTAGCGGGTCAGAGGCCCACAGATACGCAGTATTTT
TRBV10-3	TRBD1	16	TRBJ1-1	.	CASRAYRGEVNTEAFF	TGTGCCTCCCGGGCCTACAGGGGGGAAGTGAACACTGAAGCTTTCTTT
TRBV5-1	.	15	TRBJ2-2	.	CASSSGQANTGELFF	TGCGCCAGCAGCTCAGGACAAGCGAACACCGGGGAGCTGTTTTTT
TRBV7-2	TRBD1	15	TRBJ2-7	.	CASSFTRDRGNEQYF	TGTGCCAGCAGCTTTACCCGGGACAGGGGTAACGAGCAGTACTTC
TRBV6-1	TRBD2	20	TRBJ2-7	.	CASRASIGLAGGGLGYEQYF	TGTGCCAGCCGTGCCTCTATAGGACTAGCGGGAGGGGGGCTAGGGTACGAGCAGTACTTC
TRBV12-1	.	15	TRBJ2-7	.	CASSFEASGTYEQYF	TGTGCCAGCAGCTTTGAAGCTAGCGGGACCTACGAGCAGTACTTC
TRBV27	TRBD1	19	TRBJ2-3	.	CASSPRPPTGTGFTDTQYF	TGTGCCAGCAGTCCCCGCCCGCCGACAGGGACAGGGTTCACAGATACGCAGTATTTT
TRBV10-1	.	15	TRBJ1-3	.	CASSEGGNSGNTIYF	TGCGCCAGCAGTGAAGGCGGTAACTCTGGAAACACCATATATTTT